This record covers a single TCR beta chain. The antigen is not known. The sample originates from a study of T cells in Graves' hyperthyroidism and ophthalmopathy. Whole-study findings and limits: Most clonotypes expanded in thyroid above 0.001 were likewise present in blood. Through a model of 13 V-J features, ophthalmopathy was separated from stable hyperthyroidism.

Trimming pared 5 bases from V and 5 bases from J, leaving 15 bases between. The CDR3 runs 14 residues. Germline V gives CDR1 SGHVS, CDR2 FNYEAQ. Uncontrolled infection, other autoimmune disease, pregnancy or lactation barred patients from enrollment. Amplification yielded TCR beta CDR3 regions, with RNA transcripts as the source. Primed by the HTBI set, a first-round RT-PCR was run on the TCR CDR3. Each CDR3 protein is one row after TCRdb ran MiXCR on the multiplex PCR reads. The repertoire has 660,000 or so distinct CDR3 sequences, 45% of them found once; the top ten carry about 7.2%. The source material was peripheral blood or thyroid tissue (not recorded which). The rearrangement uses TRBV7-6 and TRBJ2-5, with a weak D call TRBD2 (6 bases). The sequence derives from an adult man with Graves' disease, either hyperthyroidism or ophthalmopathy (not recorded which). The CDR3 DNA sequence: TGTGCCAGCAGCCCAGCGCGGGGTTACGAGACCCAGTACTTC. It yields the protein CASSPARGYETQYF.